This T cell receptor (beta chain) was recovered during a study of blood T cell repertoires in COVID-19. On the study more broadly: Material from acute and convalescent COVID-19 was sourced from the United States, Italy and Spain. The cDNA or gDNA used as material had been derived from T cells, B-cell-depleted T cells, or PBMCs.

The CDR3 is 14 residues long. The germline V and J ends were trimmed by 2 bases and 5 bases, with 12 bases remaining between them. CDR1 is SEHNR, CDR2 FQNEAQ, per germline (reference sequence). Seattle-derived patients entered the study during active infection and were followed longitudinally. As handled by the study authors: Nucleated cell number was recorded as an estimate derived from reference gene primer amplification. The protocol was immunoSEQ multiplex PCR, while the TCRdb copy is restricted to in-frame clones and leaves out a portion. That table furnishes V, J and clone size, whereas the DNA furnished D and trimming. The sample holds some 270,000 clones; around 90% are singletons and the top ten take roughly 2.2%.

The TCR comes from a woman in her fifties or sixties with COVID-19, enrolled during active disease. The sequenced sample was peripheral blood. V and J are TRBV7-9 and TRBJ2-5, with TRBD1 as a possible D gene (6 bases). This CDR3 is CASSLTGMQETQYF. In nucleotides, the CDR3 is TGTGCCAGCAGCTTAACAGGGATGCAGGAGACCCAGTACTTC.